A single sample is the source of the 26 T cell receptor beta chains below, sequenced in a study of T-cell memory formation after mild COVID-19. TCRdb reanalysed the 5' RACE reads using MiXCR and keeps one entry per CDR3 protein. The sample comprises 250,000 to 300,000 distinct CDR3 sequences, 15% to 20% of which are singletons, and more than 20% rests with the top ten. Material for sequencing was PBMCs or a T cell subset sorted from them (not recorded which). These receptors came from a man younger than 30 who had mild COVID-19 (a few samples of this study predate the infection). Cell type and time point are not known.

V gene TRBV25-1 combines with J gene TRBJ1-1; the D is unclear. V lost 3 bases, J lost 4 bases, and 15 bases lay in between. Germline CDR1 reads MGHDK; CDR2 reads SYGVNS. The CDR3 covers 15 residues. The CDR3 DNA is TGTGCCAGCAGTGATACGGGGAGGGTTGTCACTGAAGCTTTCTTT. Encoded protein: CASSDTGRVVTEAFF.

The J gene is TRBJ2-7, the V gene TRBV7-2, with 7 bases aligning to TRBD1. J was trimmed by 5 bases and V by 5 bases; bases with no gene match: 6. Germline V gene lookup returns CDR1 SGHTA and CDR2 FQGNSA. The CDR3 runs 13 residues. The CDR3 bases are TGTGCCAGCAGCCGAGACAGGGTCGACGAGCAGTACTTC. It codes for CASSRDRVDEQYF. Supplemented by reference TRBV7-2 and TRBJ2-7, the full variable domain reads GAGVSQSPSNKVTEKGKDVELRCDPISGHTALYWYRQSLGQGLEFLIYFQGNSAPDKSGLPSDRFSAERTGGSVSTLTIQRTQQEDSAVYLCASSRDRVDEQYFGPGTRLTVT.

There are a few counts of this clonotype. The V and J genes are TRBV21-1 and TRBJ1-4; the D segment call TRBD1 is taken from the table without a DNA check. TRBV21-1 represents a pseudogene. The CDR3 spans 13 residues. The CDR3, as DNA: TGTGCCATACCGGGACCCGGGAGTGAAAAACTGTTTTTT. As protein: CAIPGPGSEKLFF.

This clonotype showed up just a few times. The rearrangement uses TRBV7-9 and TRBJ2-3, with D unclear. CDR1 is SEHNR and CDR2 is FQNEAQ in the germline V gene (reference sequence). The CDR3 runs 13 residues. The V end lost 4 bases, the J end lost 2 bases, and 7 bases lay between the germline ends. The CDR3 sequence: CASSSASTDTQYF. The CDR3 bases are TGTGCCAGCAGCTCCGCCTCCACAGATACGCAGTATTTT.

V usage is TRBV6-5 and J usage is TRBJ2-3; D perhaps matches TRBD2 (6 bases). Germline CDR1 MNHEY, CDR2 SVGAGI. V was pared by 5 bases and J by 3 bases, with 15 bases between. CDR3 length equals 15 residues. CDR3 coding DNA: TGTGCCAGCAGTGACATTGGGACTGGGACAGATACGCAGTATTTT. This encodes CASSDIGTGTDTQYF.

In its sample, this clonotype was seen a few times. This chain connects TRBV6-4 to TRBJ2-1, with 10 bases identical to TRBD2. The germline gives CDR1 MRHNA, CDR2 SNTAGT. The CDR3 runs 14 residues. Trimming at V came to 7 bases and at J to 4 bases, leaving 4 bases not matched to a gene. CDR3 amino acids: CASILSGGYNEQFF. The CDR3 DNA reads TGTGCCAGCATACTTAGCGGGGGGTACAATGAGCAGTTCTTC.

The V gene is TRBV5-5, the J gene TRBJ1-6; 7 bases match TRBD1. The CDR3 is 16 residues long. CDR1 is SGHKS, CDR2 YYEKEE, per germline (reference sequence). Trimming at V came to 4 bases and at J to 6 bases, leaving 10 bases not matched to a gene. The CDR3: CASSQKGAFSNSPLHF. For the CDR3, the DNA is TGTGCCAGCAGCCAAAAGGGGGCTTTTAGTAATTCACCCCTCCACTTT.

This clonotype was recorded many times. This sequence joins TRBV25-1 and TRBJ1-5; no clear D. This CDR3 contains 15 residues. Trimming took 1 base from V and 7 from J, leaving 14 bases between them. The germline V gene has CDR1 MGHDK and CDR2 SYGVNS. CDR3 in DNA: TGTGCCAGCAGTGAATCTCCCGCGGTCCGCCAGCCCCAGCATTTT. It is translated as CASSESPAVRQPQHF.

This clonotype has a handful of counts. V and J are TRBV6-2 or TRBV6-3 and TRBJ1-1; 7 bases match TRBD1. The CDR3 runs 12 residues. Germline trimming cut 4 bases from V and 12 bases from J; bases unmatched to any gene: 8. Germline CDR1 MNHEY, CDR2 SVGEGT. The CDR3 region is CASSSGRQGPFF. CDR3 nucleotide sequence: TGTGCCAGCAGTTCCGGAAGACAGGGACCTTTCTTT.

This clonotype was seen at least ten times. The chain joins TRBV3-1 to TRBJ1-2; D is possibly TRBD1 (5 bases). This CDR3 region has 11 residues. Germline V gene data show CDR1 as LGHDT and CDR2 as YNNKEL (reference sequence). V lost 2 bases, J lost 7 bases, and 5 bases lay in between. CDR3 protein: CASSQRGGYTF. The CDR3 nucleotides read TGTGCCAGCAGCCAAAGGGGTGGCTACACCTTC.

The chain is built from TRBV6-1 and TRBJ2-7; D is unresolved. The V gene lost 2 bases and the J gene lost 11 bases, with 10 bases spanning the gap. The germline gives CDR1 MNHNS, CDR2 SASEGT. The CDR3 spans 11 residues. The CDR3 region has the DNA TGTGCCAGCAGTGAATATGCTGAGGAGTACGTC. Amino acid sequence: CASSEYAEEYV.

This clonotype has more than one count but fewer than ten. This chain uses TRBV27 with TRBJ1-2; D perhaps matches TRBD1 (5 bases). The CDR3 sequence is 13 residues long. Germline V lookup: CDR1 MNHEY, CDR2 SMNVEV (reference sequence). The V end was cut by 4 bases, the J end by 3 bases, with 9 bases between. CDR3 nucleotides: TGTGCCAGCAGTTCGGTCAGGGACTATGGCTACACCTTC. Translating it yields CASSSVRDYGYTF.

V is TRBV7-2 and J is TRBJ1-2, with 9 bases that match TRBD1. Germline V lookup: CDR1 SGHTA, CDR2 FQGNSA. The V segment lost 5 bases and the J segment 4 bases; nucleotides outside the gene matches: 8. The CDR3 is 15 amino acids. This CDR3 reads CASSTRTGASYGYTF. CDR3 sequence (DNA): TGTGCCAGCAGCACCCGGACAGGGGCGAGCTATGGCTACACCTTC. The full variable domain, completed using reference TRBV7-2 and TRBJ1-2, is GAGVSQSPSNKVTEKGKDVELRCDPISGHTALYWYRQSLGQGLEFLIYFQGNSAPDKSGLPSDRFSAERTGGSVSTLTIQRTQQEDSAVYLCASSTRTGASYGYTFGSGTRLTVV.

This clonotype came up many times. This chain connects TRBV7-3 to TRBJ2-3; no clear D. This CDR3 contains 13 residues. V was clipped by 4 bases and J by 5 bases, with 10 bases between them. Germline CDR1 reads SGHTA; CDR2 reads FQGTGA. DNA of the CDR3: TGTGCCAGCAGCTCCGGACCCATAGATACGCAGTATTTT. As protein: CASSSGPIDTQYF.

The V and J genes are TRBV6-5 and TRBJ1-5, with 8 positions matching TRBD1. The CDR3 is 15 amino acids. The V segment lost 4 bases and the J segment 2 bases; nucleotides outside the gene matches: 4. Germline V lookup: CDR1 MNHEY, CDR2 SVGAGI. The chain's CDR3 is CASSSGGMGNQPQHF. CDR3 DNA sequence: TGTGCCAGCAGTTCAGGGGGCATGGGCAATCAGCCCCAGCATTTT.

There are a few counts of this clonotype. This chain uses TRBV4-3 with TRBJ2-7, with D perhaps TRBD1 or TRBD2 (5 bases each). With 0 bases removed from V and 4 bases from J, the gap between germline ends came to 13 bases. The CDR3 length is 15 residues. CDR1 and CDR2 (germline): LGHNA, YSLEER. The CDR3 DNA follows: TGCGCCAGCAGCCAAGAGAGGGGTCTCCGGTACGAGCAGTACTTC. Its protein product is CASSQERGLRYEQYF.

This clonotype occurred a few times. This chain links TRBV7-2 with TRBJ2-3; no reliable D call. The CDR3 spans 13 residues. The V end lost 7 bases, the J end lost 0 bases, and 8 bases lay between the germline ends. Germline values: CDR1 SGHTA, CDR2 FQGNSA. CDR3 protein: CASTLWSTDTQYF. The CDR3 nucleotides are TGTGCCAGCACCCTTTGGAGCACAGATACGCAGTATTTT. The complete variable domain, with remaining parts taken from reference TRBV7-2 and TRBJ2-3, reads GAGVSQSPSNKVTEKGKDVELRCDPISGHTALYWYRQSLGQGLEFLIYFQGNSAPDKSGLPSDRFSAERTGGSVSTLTIQRTQQEDSAVYLCASTLWSTDTQYFGPGTRLTVL.

This clonotype occurred a few times. This sequence joins TRBV4-2 and TRBJ1-2; D is ambiguous. Trimming shortened V by 0 bases and J by 3 bases, and 26 bases separated the two germline ends. The CDR3 is made up of 20 amino acids. Germline V CDR1 and CDR2: LGHNA, YNFKEQ. The CDR3 loop reads CASSQEFIRLGGIEHYGYTF. For the CDR3, the DNA is TGTGCCAGCAGCCAAGAATTTATTCGCCTAGGAGGGATCGAGCACTATGGCTACACCTTC.

The chain uses TRBV18 and TRBJ2-7; perhaps TRBD1 as D (6 bases). Germline V gene data show CDR1 as KGHSH and CDR2 as LQKENI. The CDR3 is made up of 12 amino acids. Trimming left V 5 bases short and J 7 bases short, with 12 bases between. The CDR3 sequence is CASSVETGEQYV. The CDR3, as DNA: TGTGCCAGCTCAGTAGAAACAGGGGAGCAGTACGTC.

The rearrangement links TRBV7-8 to TRBJ1-2; weak D call: TRBD1 (5 bases). This CDR3 comprises 15 residues. V shed 4 bases and J shed 8 bases, with 20 bases lying between them. CDR1 is SGHVS and CDR2 is FQNEAQ in the germline V gene. DNA of the CDR3: TGTGCCAGCAGCTCCCTCTATGGGACTAAAGGCGGCTACACCTTC. Residues: CASSSLYGTKGGYTF.

This clonotype has just a few counts. V gene TRBV30 combines with J gene TRBJ1-2, with a weak D call TRBD1 (5 bases). The CDR3 extends over 12 amino acids. Germline CDR1 reads GTSNPN; CDR2 reads SVGIG (reference sequence). Between the trimmed V and J ends, which lost 2 bases and 5 bases, there was a span of 9 bases. CDR3 region: CAWSRGGYGYTF. The CDR3 DNA sequence: TGTGCCTGGAGTCGGGGGGGATATGGCTACACCTTC.

The chain's CDR3 is CASSFSGRMNTEAFF. CDR3 nucleotides: TGCGCCAGCAGCTTCTCAGGGCGGATGAACACTGAAGCTTTCTTT. The chain couples TRBV5-1 to TRBJ1-1; D might be TRBD1 (5 bases). V lost 2 bases and J 0 bases, leaving 11 bases between the germline ends. Germline values: CDR1 SGHRS, CDR2 YFSETQ. The CDR3 runs to 15 residues.

The sample holds a few counts of this clonotype. The chain employs TRBV20-1 and TRBJ1-1; D ambiguous. V was trimmed by 1 base and J by 4 bases, leaving 7 bases between them. CDR3 size: 12 residues. Germline loops: CDR1 DFQATT, CDR2 SNEGSKA (reference sequence). The CDR3 sequence is CSARGQATEAFF. The CDR3 DNA reads TGCAGTGCTAGAGGGCAGGCCACTGAAGCTTTCTTT.

The chain couples TRBV20-1 to TRBJ2-2; possible D gene TRBD1, 5 bases. Trimming stripped 5 bases from V and 3 bases from J, with 10 bases between. The CDR3 runs to 13 residues. Per germline, CDR1 DFQATT and CDR2 SNEGSKA (reference sequence). CDR3 region: CSAGPTDTGELFF. The CDR3 DNA reads as TGCAGTGCTGGACCGACAGACACCGGGGAGCTGTTTTTT.

The chain joins TRBV12-3 or TRBV12-4 to TRBJ1-1; perhaps TRBD1 as D (5 bases). There are 12 residues in the CDR3. With 5 bases removed from V and 8 bases from J, the gap between germline ends came to 12 bases. Written as DNA, the CDR3 is TGTGCCAGCAGTCAGCTAGGGGCCGAAGCTTTCTTT. This codes for CASSQLGAEAFF.

V and J are TRBV7-9 and TRBJ2-5; D call uncertain. The CDR3 runs to 13 residues. Germline CDR1 and CDR2: SEHNR and FQNEAQ (reference sequence). V gave up 0 bases and J gave up 5 bases, with 7 bases separating them. For the CDR3, the DNA is TGTGCCAGCAGCTTAGCGCTTTCGGAGACCCAGTACTTC. As protein: CASSLALSETQYF.